Here is one TCR beta chain with its context. The method was immunoSEQ multiplex PCR; TCRdb's version includes in-frame clones alone and lacks a portion of them. The sample holds 200,000 to 250,000 clones; approximately 90% are singletons and the top ten take more than 0.95%. Germline CDR1 reads MDHEN; CDR2 reads SYDVKM. The CDR3 is 13 residues long. Trimming left V 4 bases short and J 5 bases short, with 8 bases between. The data are from a study of blood T cell repertoires in COVID-19. On the study more broadly: Specimens from acute and convalescent COVID-19 originated in the United States, Italy and Spain. Sample material is recorded as cDNA or gDNA derived from T cells, B-cell-depleted T cells, or PBMCs.

The origin of this receptor is a man aged 30 to 45 with acute or convalescent COVID-19. The material sequenced was peripheral blood. The genes are TRBV28 and TRBJ2-2; no definite D call. CDR3 loop: CASSSGNTGELFF. CDR3 bases: TGTGCCAGCAGTTCGGGTAATACCGGGGAGCTGTTTTTT.